Each of the 32 T cell receptor beta chains below was sequenced from the same sample in a study of blood T cells in healthy people across ages. A second PCR, run for roughly 6 to 11 cycles, used a sample-barcoded 5' primer plus a J-beta primer mix. TCRdb independently ran MiXCR on the 5' RACE reads; one entry per CDR3 protein. Counted here are some 900,000 distinct CDR3 sequences, roughly 50% occurring once; the ten biggest clones make up roughly 13%. The source material was blood. The receptor set was obtained from a man aged 25-45 years in good health.

The chain is built from TRBV12-3 or TRBV12-4 and TRBJ2-4, with 9 bases lining up with TRBD1. CDR3 length: 15 amino acids. The ends lost 5 bases at V and 8 bases at J; junction bases unmatched: 10. The CDR3 region has the DNA TGTGCCAGCAGTCTAGGGACAGGGATGCGTGACATTCAGTACTTC. It is translated as CASSLGTGMRDIQYF.

The V and J genes are TRBV5-6 and TRBJ2-3; either TRBD1 or TRBD2 may supply D (5 bases each). The germline V gene encodes CDR1 SGHDT and CDR2 YYEEEE. V was clipped by 2 bases and J by 6 bases, with 19 bases between them. The CDR3 contains 16 residues. The CDR3 DNA is TGTGCCAGCAGCTTACCCGGGACCCCAACACGGGATACGCAGTATTTT. Encoded protein: CASSLPGTPTRDTQYF.

The rearrangement joins TRBV6-5 to TRBJ1-6; D uncertain. The CDR3 loop spans 14 amino acids. Per the germline V gene, CDR1 is MNHEY and CDR2 is SVGAGI. V gave up 6 bases and J gave up 9 bases, with 15 bases separating them. In DNA, the CDR3 is TGTGCCAGCAGACGGACTCCACTAGTTTCACCCCTCCACTTT. It translates to CASRRTPLVSPLHF.

The chain has TRBV6-4 and TRBJ2-2; 7 nucleotides agree with TRBD1. The germline V gene has CDR1 MRHNA and CDR2 SNTAGT. V lost 8 bases to trimming and J lost 3 bases; unmatched junction nucleotides: 3. This CDR3 has 13 amino acids. The CDR3: CASATGDTGELFF. The CDR3 nucleotides read TGTGCCAGCGCTACAGGGGACACCGGGGAGCTGTTTTTT.

As concerns this clonotype: This clone may be a read error of a much larger clone one base away. This chain connects TRBV5-1 to TRBJ2-7; 7 bases line up with TRBD1. Trimming cost V 3 bases and J 0 bases; bases outside gene matches: 3. Germline CDR1 reads SGHRS; CDR2 reads YFSETQ. This CDR3 has 14 amino acids. Written as DNA, the CDR3 is TGCGCCAGCAGCTGGGGACAGAGCTCCTACGAGCAGTACTTC. Amino acid sequence: CASSWGQSSYEQYF.

The chain uses TRBV3-1 and TRBJ2-6; 9 bases fit TRBD1. Trimming at V came to 6 bases and at J to 0 bases, leaving 6 bases not matched to a gene. Germline-derived CDR1 and CDR2 are LGHDT and YNNKEL (reference sequence). The CDR3 length is 17 residues. In DNA form, the CDR3 reads TGTGCCAGCAGAATCTGGACAGGGGTCTCTGGGGCCAACGTCCTGACTTTC. It is translated as CASRIWTGVSGANVLTF.

This clonotype has only one observation. At one boundary the junction diverges from the germline segment, which might be a read error. The chain joins TRBV9 to TRBJ2-5, with TRBD2 matching over 9 bases. The CDR3 loop spans 16 amino acids. In germline, CDR1 is SGDLS, CDR2 YYNGEE. CDR3 loop: CTSSVGDSGGVETQYF. The CDR3 region has the DNA TGTACCAGCAGCGTAGGGGATAGCGGGGGTGTAGAGACCCAGTACTTC. Combining the CDR3 with reference TRBV9 and TRBJ2-5 gives the whole variable domain DSGVTQTPKHLITATGQRVTLRCSPRSGDLSVYWYQQSLDQGLQFLIQYYNGEERAKGNILERFSAQQFPDLHSELNLSSLELGDSALYFCTSSVGDSGGVETQYFGPGTRLLVL.

This clonotype was counted only a few times. The CDR3 DNA is TGTGCCAGCAGTGAGACCCCTAGTCACACTGAAGCTTTCTTT. It translates to CASSETPSHTEAFF. This chain links TRBV2 with TRBJ1-1; unclear D gene. Trimming took 3 bases from V and 3 from J, leaving 11 bases between them. CDR1 SNHLY and CDR2 FYNNEI come from the germline V gene. The CDR3 has 14 amino acids.

The J gene is TRBJ2-5, the V gene TRBV9; TRBD2 might be the D (6 bases). Germline CDR1 is SGDLS and CDR2 is YYNGEE. This CDR3 has 15 residues. Between the trimmed V and J ends, which lost 0 bases and 4 bases, there was a span of 13 bases. DNA for the CDR3: TGTGCCAGCAGCGTAGCTTTCGGGAGCGTAGAGACCCAGTACTTC. This encodes CASSVAFGSVETQYF.

V usage is TRBV2 and J usage is TRBJ2-7; D remains ambiguous. The germline CDR1 and CDR2 sequences are SNHLY and FYNNEI. V was shortened by 8 bases and J by 3 bases, with 8 bases between the two germline ends. This CDR3 region has 11 residues. CDR3 residues: CASWWNYEQYF. The CDR3 bases are TGTGCCAGCTGGTGGAACTACGAGCAGTACTTC.

The chain employs TRBV20-1 and TRBJ2-3; TRBD2 matches at 8 bases. J was trimmed by 3 bases and V by 0 bases; bases with no gene match: 8. The CDR3 consists of 16 residues. CDR1 and CDR2 (germline): DFQATT, SNEGSKA (reference sequence). The CDR3 spells CSARDHAGGQTDTQYF. Written as DNA, the CDR3 is TGCAGTGCTAGAGATCACGCGGGGGGCCAGACAGATACGCAGTATTTT.

The chain joins TRBV29-1 to TRBJ2-1, with 9 bases fitting TRBD1. From germline, CDR1 is SQVTM and CDR2 ANQGSEA. The CDR3 length is 16 residues. Germline trimming cut 0 bases from V and 5 bases from J; bases unmatched to any gene: 8. The CDR3 nucleotides are TGCAGCGTTGAAGACCCCGGACAGGGGATCCACAATGAGCAGTTCTTC. Translation: CSVEDPGQGIHNEQFF.

This chain links TRBV6-2 or TRBV6-3 with TRBJ2-7; tentative D call: TRBD1 (6 bases). V shed 6 bases and J shed 7 bases, with 22 bases lying between them. The CDR3 spans 15 residues. Germline lookup yields CDR1 MNHEY and CDR2 SVGEGT. The CDR3 loop is CASSPVFGGYNEQYF. In DNA form, the CDR3 reads TGTGCCAGCAGCCCCGTCTTTGGGGGCTACAATGAGCAGTACTTC.

Only a few counts were recorded for this clonotype. This chain connects TRBV29-1 to TRBJ1-1; 7 bases map to TRBD1. In germline, CDR1 is SQVTM, CDR2 ANQGSEA. With 0 bases clipped from V and 1 base from J, the junction kept 11 bases outside the gene matches. The length of the CDR3 is 17 residues. In nucleotides, the CDR3 is TGCAGCGTTGAAGATTTGGCAGGGGACAGTTGGAACACTGAAGCTTTCTTT. It specifies CSVEDLAGDSWNTEAFF.

Turning to this clonotype: A read error may be the cause here, since a much bigger clone is one base away. The CDR3 is CASTTFSSYGYTF. CDR3 bases: TGTGCCAGCACCACCTTTAGTAGTTATGGCTACACCTTC. This rearrangement joins TRBV12-3 or TRBV12-4 to TRBJ1-2, with no clear D. Trimming cost V 7 bases and J 5 bases, with 14 bases left between them. The CDR3 runs to 13 residues.

This clonotype was detected a few times. The chain has TRBV5-6 and TRBJ1-5; D unresolved. CDR3 length: 15 residues. Per germline, CDR1 SGHDT and CDR2 YYEEEE. Trimming pared 2 bases from V and 0 bases from J, leaving 9 bases between. The CDR3 spells CASSFWRYSNQPQHF. The CDR3 region has the DNA TGTGCCAGCAGCTTTTGGCGGTATAGCAATCAGCCCCAGCATTTT.

The CDR3 spells CASSPGLAGGLVRETQYF. As DNA, the CDR3 is TGTGCCAGCAGCCCAGGACTAGCGGGGGGCCTGGTTAGGGAGACCCAGTACTTC. The rearrangement joins TRBV11-2 to TRBJ2-5, with 14 bases matching TRBD2. Per germline, CDR1 SGHAT and CDR2 FQNNGV. V was pared by 5 bases and J by 5 bases, with 13 bases of the junction left unmatched. The CDR3 is 18 residues long.

The rearrangement uses TRBV12-3 or TRBV12-4 and TRBJ2-7; weak D call: TRBD2 (5 bases). The CDR3 spans 13 residues. Trimming removed 8 bases at V and 2 bases at J, with 13 bases between. Written as DNA, the CDR3 is TGTGCCAGCGGCGGGCCCGGACCCTACGAGCAGTACTTC. Encoded protein: CASGGPGPYEQYF.

Comment on this clonotype: The junction differs from germline at one of its ends, possibly a read error. The V gene is TRBV6-6, the J gene TRBJ2-1; perhaps TRBD2 as D (6 bases). Germline V gives CDR1 MNHNY, CDR2 SVGAGI (reference sequence). The CDR3 is made up of 12 amino acids. CDR3 sequence: CAGSLASNEQFF. The CDR3 DNA follows: TGTGCCGGCAGTCTAGCGTCCAATGAGCAGTTCTTC.

The chain couples TRBV20-1 to TRBJ2-3, with D perhaps TRBD2 (7 bases). The V gene lost 3 bases and the J gene lost 3 bases, with 13 bases spanning the gap. This CDR3 is built from 14 residues. In germline, CDR1 is DFQATT, CDR2 SNEGSKA (reference sequence). The CDR3 here is CSASEGGVTDTQYF. The CDR3 DNA sequence: TGCAGTGCTAGTGAAGGGGGGGTAACAGATACGCAGTATTTT.

V gene TRBV25-1 combines with J gene TRBJ2-7; weak D call: TRBD1 (5 bases). Germline-derived CDR1 and CDR2 are MGHDK and SYGVNS. The ends were cut back, 1 base at V and 0 bases at J, with 16 bases in the middle. The CDR3 runs to 17 residues. The CDR3: CASSEWGQGKLSYEQYF. CDR3 bases: TGTGCCAGCAGTGAATGGGGTCAGGGTAAACTCTCCTACGAGCAGTACTTC.

This clonotype was seen a handful of times. The chain links TRBV20-1 to TRBJ1-5; D unresolved. Trimming shortened V by 1 base and J by 4 bases, and 11 bases separated the two germline ends. Germline V gene sequence: CDR1 DFQATT, CDR2 SNEGSKA (reference sequence). The CDR3 consists of 14 residues. CDR3 region: CSARAAAYNQPQHF. The DNA of the CDR3 is TGCAGTGCTAGAGCTGCGGCCTATAATCAGCCCCAGCATTTT.

The rearrangement links TRBV3-1 to TRBJ2-1; perhaps TRBD2 as D (6 bases). Trimming removed 0 bases from V and 5 bases from J, with 20 bases in between. CDR1 and CDR2 (germline): LGHDT, YNNKEL (reference sequence). The CDR3 covers 18 residues. As DNA, the CDR3 is TGTGCCAGCAGCCAAGAGCGGGGCGTCCCCTCGAGGAACAATGAGCAGTTCTTC. It translates to CASSQERGVPSRNNEQFF.

The chain recombines TRBV12-3 or TRBV12-4 with TRBJ1-5; the D is unclear. Between the trimmed V and J ends, which lost 2 bases and 7 bases, there was a span of 9 bases. There are 13 residues in the CDR3. In nucleotides, the CDR3 is TGTGCCAGCAGTTTAAGTGAACAACAGCCCCAGCATTTT. Amino acids: CASSLSEQQPQHF.

The chain has TRBV27 and TRBJ2-7, with D perhaps matching TRBD2 (5 bases). The germline CDR1 and CDR2 sequences are MNHEY and SMNVEV (reference sequence). The CDR3 spans 15 residues. With 5 bases removed from V and 4 bases from J, the gap between germline ends came to 18 bases. In DNA, the CDR3 is TGTGCCAGCAGTCCCGGGGAACGGGCTGAATACGAGCAGTACTTC. This encodes CASSPGERAEYEQYF.

The genes are TRBV27 and TRBJ2-7, with 13 bases fitting TRBD2. V was pared by 5 bases and J by 4 bases, with 8 bases of the junction left unmatched. Germline V gene data show CDR1 as MNHEY and CDR2 as SMNVEV (reference sequence). The CDR3 has 16 residues. In DNA form, the CDR3 reads TGTGCCAGCAGTGCCGGACTAGCGGGGGATCCGTACGAGCAGTACTTC. Its translation is CASSAGLAGDPYEQYF.

The chain joins TRBV4-3 to TRBJ2-3; D not resolved. Trimming stripped 1 base from V and 2 bases from J, with 13 bases between. Germline V gene sequence: CDR1 LGHNA, CDR2 YSLEER. The CDR3 is 16 residues long. CDR3 amino acids: CASSQAPPYPTDTQYF. CDR3 in DNA: TGCGCCAGCAGCCAAGCCCCACCTTACCCCACAGATACGCAGTATTTT.

This clonotype was seen only a few times. V usage is TRBV28 and J usage is TRBJ1-1; possible D gene TRBD1, 6 bases. Per the germline V gene, CDR1 is MDHEN and CDR2 is SYDVKM. V dropped 3 bases and J dropped 7 bases, with 9 bases sitting between them. The CDR3 length is 12 residues. CDR3 nucleotides: TGTGCCAGCAGTTTCGACAGGCTTGAAGCTTTCTTT. This sequence encodes CASSFDRLEAFF. Full variable domain (missing parts from reference TRBV28 and TRBJ1-1): DVKVTQSSRYLVKRTGEKVFLECVQDMDHENMFWYRQDPGLGLRLIYFSYDVKMKEKGDIPEGYSVSREKKERFSLILESASTNQTSMYLCASSFDRLEAFFGQGTRLTVV.

The table lists this clonotype with a few counts. The genes are TRBV12-3 or TRBV12-4 and TRBJ2-1, with 10 bases aligning to TRBD2. This CDR3 has 15 amino acids. V shed 3 bases and J 7 bases; nucleotides not matched to a gene: 6. For the CDR3, the DNA is TGTGCCAGCAGTTTTAAGCGGGGGGGCGGGAATGAGCAGTTCTTC. It encodes CASSFKRGGGNEQFF.

The chain recombines TRBV20-1 with TRBJ1-6, with D perhaps matching TRBD1 (5 bases). The CDR3 contains 13 residues. CDR1 DFQATT and CDR2 SNEGSKA come from the germline V gene (reference sequence). Trimming removed 7 bases at V and 5 bases at J, with 12 bases between. The CDR3 here is CSGRDVDNSPLHF. CDR3 nucleotides: TGCAGTGGACGGGACGTAGATAATTCACCCCTCCACTTT.

As to this clonotype: Compared with germline, one end of the junction differs, possibly owing to a read error. The V and J genes are TRBV12-3 or TRBV12-4 and TRBJ2-7; possible D gene TRBD2, 6 bases. The CDR3 sequence is 14 residues long. The DNA for the CDR3 is TGTGCCAGCAGTGTAGCGGTCAGGTCCTACGAGCAGTACTTC. Protein product: CASSVAVRSYEQYF.

V and J are TRBV25-1 and TRBJ1-1; weak D call: TRBD1 (5 bases). The CDR3 consists of 13 residues. The V and J ends lost 7 bases and 7 bases respectively, with 16 bases between them. Looked up from germline, CDR1 is MGHDK and CDR2 is SYGVNS. This CDR3 is CASTASGPGEAFF. In DNA, the CDR3 is TGTGCCAGCACGGCCTCAGGGCCGGGTGAAGCTTTCTTT.